This is a list of T cell receptor beta chains from one sample in a study of cytomegalovirus exposure and HLA in healthy donors. Data came from immunoSEQ multiplex PCR; TCRdb stores just in-frame clones and leaves some out. The sample carries around 130,000 clones, around 73% recorded once. The sequencing input was PBMCs. Receptors originate from a man aged 50 to 59 in good health and CMV-seronegative. CDR3s include the opening cysteine and the closing phenylalanine or tryptophan. A D gene is named only where the DNA matches it firmly. Rows may omit the clone size; those that give it use once, few, many or a size class.

clone_size: -; j_call: TRBJ2-2; d_call: TRBD2; v_call: TRBV27; cdr3_nt: TGTGCCAGCAACAGGCCGGGACTAGCGGGAGAGCGGACCGGGGAGCTGTTTTTT; cdr3_aa: CASNRPGLAGERTGELFF
clone_size: few; j_call: TRBJ1-4; d_call: -; v_call: TRBV6-5; cdr3_nt: TGTGCCAGCAGTTACGGGGGGGTGGGTGAAAAACTGTTTTTT; cdr3_aa: CASSYGGVGEKLFF
clone_size: -; j_call: TRBJ2-2; d_call: -; v_call: TRBV6-5; cdr3_nt: TGTGCCAGCAGTACTTTACTAGGAACCGGGGAGCTGTTTTTT; cdr3_aa: CASSTLLGTGELFF
clone_size: -; j_call: TRBJ2-2; d_call: TRBD1; v_call: TRBV6-1; cdr3_nt: TGTGCCAGCAGCGAAGACAGGGCAAGACGGACCGGGGAGCTGTTTTTT; cdr3_aa: CASSEDRARRTGELFF
clone_size: -; j_call: TRBJ2-1; d_call: -; v_call: TRBV11-2; cdr3_nt: TGTGCCAGCAGCTCACACCGCGGGGCGGGGAAGAGCTCCTACAATGAGCAGTTCTTC; cdr3_aa: CASSSHRGAGKSSYNEQFF
clone_size: -; j_call: TRBJ1-1; d_call: -; v_call: TRBV14; cdr3_nt: TGTGCCAGTCGCCCGAATGGACTGAAGAACACTGAAGCTTTCTTT; cdr3_aa: CASRPNGLKNTEAFF
clone_size: few; j_call: TRBJ1-3; d_call: -; v_call: TRBV30; cdr3_nt: TGTGCCTGGACTCAGGGCTCTGGAAACACCATATATTTT; cdr3_aa: CAWTQGSGNTIYF
clone_size: -; j_call: TRBJ2-7; d_call: -; v_call: TRBV10-3; cdr3_nt: TGTGCCATCAGTGACGGAGACTTCCACGAGCAGTACTTC; cdr3_aa: CAISDGDFHEQYF
clone_size: -; j_call: TRBJ1-2; d_call: -; v_call: TRBV27; cdr3_nt: TGTGCCAGCGGTCAGGGTAACTATGGCTACACCTTC; cdr3_aa: CASGQGNYGYTF
clone_size: -; j_call: TRBJ2-7; d_call: -; v_call: TRBV5-4; cdr3_nt: TGTGCCAGCAGCTTGGGGTTCCAGAACCCCTACGAGCAGTACTTC; cdr3_aa: CASSLGFQNPYEQYF
clone_size: -; j_call: TRBJ2-1; d_call: -; v_call: TRBV7-6; cdr3_nt: TGTGCCAGCAGCTCTACGGCGGCCCTCTCCTACAATGAGCAGTTCTTC; cdr3_aa: CASSSTAALSYNEQFF
clone_size: -; j_call: TRBJ2-7; d_call: TRBD1; v_call: TRBV11-2; cdr3_nt: TGTGCCAGCAGCAAACAGGGGGTCTCGGACGAGCAGTACTTC; cdr3_aa: CASSKQGVSDEQYF
clone_size: -; j_call: TRBJ1-1; d_call: -; v_call: TRBV19; cdr3_nt: TGTGCCAGTAGTATTGCGGGGGACACTGAAGCTTTCTTT; cdr3_aa: CASSIAGDTEAFF
clone_size: -; j_call: TRBJ2-3; d_call: -; v_call: TRBV5-4; cdr3_nt: TGTGCCAGCAGCTTGGAACAGAACACAGATACGCAGTATTTT; cdr3_aa: CASSLEQNTDTQYF
clone_size: -; j_call: TRBJ1-2; d_call: -; v_call: TRBV6-1; cdr3_nt: TGTGCCAGCAGGGGTGGTCAGGGAGGCTCGGATGGCTACACCTTC; cdr3_aa: CASRGGQGGSDGYTF
clone_size: -; j_call: TRBJ1-1; d_call: -; v_call: TRBV5-1; cdr3_nt: TGCGCCAGCAGCAAGGTGAGTTCAGGGCCCACTGAAGCTTTCTTT; cdr3_aa: CASSKVSSGPTEAFF
clone_size: -; j_call: TRBJ2-3; d_call: -; v_call: TRBV4-1; cdr3_nt: TGCGCCAGCAGCCAAGATCGTTCAGAGGCCACAGATACGCAGTATTTT; cdr3_aa: CASSQDRSEATDTQYF
clone_size: -; j_call: TRBJ1-1; d_call: -; v_call: TRBV9; cdr3_nt: TGTGCCAGCAGCGGTGAAGGGGTCACTGAAGCTTTCTTT; cdr3_aa: CASSGEGVTEAFF
clone_size: -; j_call: TRBJ2-3; d_call: TRBD2; v_call: TRBV10-1; cdr3_nt: TGCGCCAGCAGCGAAGGGACTAGCGGAAATGGGGATACGCAGTATTTT; cdr3_aa: CASSEGTSGNGDTQYF
clone_size: -; j_call: TRBJ2-1; d_call: -; v_call: TRBV6-5; cdr3_nt: TGTGCCAGCAGTTCCTCGCTATTCGGTGAGCAGTTCTTC; cdr3_aa: CASSSSLFGEQFF
clone_size: -; j_call: TRBJ2-1; d_call: TRBD1; v_call: TRBV6-5; cdr3_nt: TGTGCCAGCAGTTACCGAGGGACAGCTTACAATGAGCAGTTCTTC; cdr3_aa: CASSYRGTAYNEQFF
clone_size: -; j_call: TRBJ2-3; d_call: -; v_call: TRBV28; cdr3_nt: TGTGCCAGCAGTTTACCTTACAGGGGCGGAGGGGCATGGCAGTATTTT; cdr3_aa: CASSLPYRGGGAWQYF
clone_size: -; j_call: TRBJ2-3; d_call: TRBD1; v_call: TRBV6-5; cdr3_nt: TGTGCCAGCAGTTTACAGGGGATCCCAGATACGCAGTATTTT; cdr3_aa: CASSLQGIPDTQYF
clone_size: -; j_call: TRBJ1-6; d_call: -; v_call: TRBV6-5; cdr3_nt: TGTGCCAGCAGTTACTCGGAGGCGGCCGGAGGGTCACCCCTCCACTTT; cdr3_aa: CASSYSEAAGGSPLHF
clone_size: -; j_call: TRBJ1-1; d_call: TRBD1; v_call: TRBV29-1; cdr3_nt: TGCAGCGTTGAGTATACAGGGGGAGTTAGGGCTTTCTTT; cdr3_aa: CSVEYTGGVRAFF
clone_size: -; j_call: TRBJ1-2; d_call: TRBD1; v_call: TRBV5-4; cdr3_nt: TGTGCCAGCAGCCCAATGGACAGGGCCAACTATGGCTACACCTTC; cdr3_aa: CASSPMDRANYGYTF
clone_size: -; j_call: TRBJ2-3; d_call: -; v_call: TRBV2; cdr3_nt: TGTGCCAGCGAATTAGAAAGCGAAACAGATACGCAGTATTTT; cdr3_aa: CASELESETDTQYF
clone_size: -; j_call: TRBJ1-1; d_call: -; v_call: TRBV30; cdr3_nt: TGTGCCTGGAGTCGACAGTTCGAAGCTTTCTTT; cdr3_aa: CAWSRQFEAFF
clone_size: -; j_call: TRBJ2-3; d_call: -; v_call: TRBV29-1; cdr3_nt: TGCAGCGGCACCTCGAGAGGCGATACGCAGTATTTT; cdr3_aa: CSGTSRGDTQYF
clone_size: -; j_call: TRBJ1-2; d_call: TRBD1; v_call: TRBV6-6; cdr3_nt: TGTGCCAGCAGTCCAGGGGGTAGTTCGAACTATGGCTACACCTTC; cdr3_aa: CASSPGGSSNYGYTF